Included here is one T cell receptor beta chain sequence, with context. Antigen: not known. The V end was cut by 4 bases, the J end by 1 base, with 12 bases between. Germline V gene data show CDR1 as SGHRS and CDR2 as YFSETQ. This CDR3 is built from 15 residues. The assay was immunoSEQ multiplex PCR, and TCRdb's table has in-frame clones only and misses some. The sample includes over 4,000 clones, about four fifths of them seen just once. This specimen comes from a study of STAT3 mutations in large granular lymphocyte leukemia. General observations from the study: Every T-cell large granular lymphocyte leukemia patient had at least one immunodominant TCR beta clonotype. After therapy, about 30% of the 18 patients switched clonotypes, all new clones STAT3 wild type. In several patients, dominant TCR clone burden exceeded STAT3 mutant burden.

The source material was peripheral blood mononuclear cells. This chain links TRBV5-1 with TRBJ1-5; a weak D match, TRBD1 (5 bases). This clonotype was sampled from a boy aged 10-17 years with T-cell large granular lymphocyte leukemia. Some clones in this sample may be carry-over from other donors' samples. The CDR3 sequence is CASSPQGGSNQPQHF. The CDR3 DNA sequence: TGCGCCAGCAGCCCTCAGGGAGGCAGCAATCAGCCCCAGCATTTT.